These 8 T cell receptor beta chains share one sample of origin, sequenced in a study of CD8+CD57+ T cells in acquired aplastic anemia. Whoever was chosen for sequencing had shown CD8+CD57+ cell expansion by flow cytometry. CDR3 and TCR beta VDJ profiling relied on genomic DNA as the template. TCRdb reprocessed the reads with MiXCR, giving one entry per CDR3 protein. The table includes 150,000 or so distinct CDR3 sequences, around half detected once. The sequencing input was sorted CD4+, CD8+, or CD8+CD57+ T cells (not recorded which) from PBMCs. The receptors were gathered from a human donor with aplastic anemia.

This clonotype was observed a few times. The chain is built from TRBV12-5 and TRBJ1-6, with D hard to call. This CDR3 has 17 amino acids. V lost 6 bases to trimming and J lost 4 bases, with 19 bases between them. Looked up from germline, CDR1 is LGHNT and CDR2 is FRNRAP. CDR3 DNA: TGTGCTAGTGGACTGTCTCAACAGAGAACGTATAATTCACCCCTCCACTTT. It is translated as CASGLSQQRTYNSPLHF.

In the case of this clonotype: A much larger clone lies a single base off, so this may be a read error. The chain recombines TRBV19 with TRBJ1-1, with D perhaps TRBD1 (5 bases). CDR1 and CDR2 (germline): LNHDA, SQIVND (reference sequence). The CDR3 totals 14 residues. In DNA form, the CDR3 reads TGTGCCAGTAGTTCGGGACGGGTGAACACTGAAGCTCTCTTT. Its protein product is CASSSGRVNTEALF.

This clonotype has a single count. In DNA form, the CDR3 reads TGTGCCAGCAGTGAAAAATCGGGACAGGACTATGGCTACACCTTC. It codes for CASSEKSGQDYGYTF. This chain connects TRBV2 to TRBJ1-2; 8 bases are shared with TRBD1. The CDR3 sequence is 15 residues long. CDR1 and CDR2 from the germline V gene are SNHLY and FYNNEI. Germline trimming cut 2 bases from V and 3 bases from J; bases unmatched to any gene: 5.

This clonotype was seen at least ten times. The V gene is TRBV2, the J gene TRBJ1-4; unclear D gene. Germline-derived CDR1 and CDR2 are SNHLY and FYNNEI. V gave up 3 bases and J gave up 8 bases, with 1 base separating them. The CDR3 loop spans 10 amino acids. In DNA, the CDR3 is TGTGCCAGCAGTGAGGAAAAACTGTTTTTT. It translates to CASSEEKLFF.

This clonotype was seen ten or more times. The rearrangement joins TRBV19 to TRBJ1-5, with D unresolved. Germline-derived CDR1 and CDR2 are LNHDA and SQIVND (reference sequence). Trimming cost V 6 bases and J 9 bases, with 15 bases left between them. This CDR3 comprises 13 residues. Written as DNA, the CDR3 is TGTGCCAGTAGCCGGCAGACCACGGGGCCCCAGCATTTT. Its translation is CASSRQTTGPQHF.

This CDR3 is CASSQGWSGNTIYF. CDR3 DNA: TGTGCCAGCAGCCAAGGTTGGTCAGGAAACACCATATATTTT. The chain links TRBV14 to TRBJ1-3; no clear D gene. Germline V gene data show CDR1 as SGHDN and CDR2 as FVKESK. Trimming removed 1 base from V and 4 bases from J, with 8 bases in between. The CDR3 consists of 14 residues.

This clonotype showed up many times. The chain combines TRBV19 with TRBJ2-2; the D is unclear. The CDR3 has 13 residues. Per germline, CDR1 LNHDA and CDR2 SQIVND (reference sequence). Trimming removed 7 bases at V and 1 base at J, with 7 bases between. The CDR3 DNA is TGTGCCAGTAAAGGCAGGAACACCGGGGAGCTGTTTTTT. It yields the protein CASKGRNTGELFF. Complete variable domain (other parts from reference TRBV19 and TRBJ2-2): DGGITQSPKYLFRKEGQNVTLSCEQNLNHDAMYWYRQDPGQGLRLIYYSQIVNDFQKGDIAEGYSVSREKKESFPLTVTSAQKNPTAFYLCASKGRNTGELFFGEGSRLTVL.

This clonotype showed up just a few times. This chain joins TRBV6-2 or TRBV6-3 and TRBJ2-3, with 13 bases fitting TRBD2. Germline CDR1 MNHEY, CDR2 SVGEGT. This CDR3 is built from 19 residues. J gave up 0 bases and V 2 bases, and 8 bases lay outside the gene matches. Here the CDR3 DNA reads TGTGCCAGCAGTTACCGTCTGCCGGGACTAGCGGGGAGCACAGATACGCAGTATTTT. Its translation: CASSYRLPGLAGSTDTQYF.